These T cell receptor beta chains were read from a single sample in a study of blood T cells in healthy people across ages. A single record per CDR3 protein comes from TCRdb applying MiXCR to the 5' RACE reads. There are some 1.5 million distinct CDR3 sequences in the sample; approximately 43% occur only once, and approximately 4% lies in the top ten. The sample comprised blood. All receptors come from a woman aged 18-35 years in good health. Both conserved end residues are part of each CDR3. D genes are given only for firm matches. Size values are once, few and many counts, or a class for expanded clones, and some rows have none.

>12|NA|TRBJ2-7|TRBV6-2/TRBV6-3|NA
TGTGCCAGCAGTTGGAAAGTCTACGAGCAGTACTTC
CASSWKVYEQYF
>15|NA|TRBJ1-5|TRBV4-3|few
TGCGCCAGCAGCCAAGCGTACGGGGCCCAACAGCCCCAGCATTTT
CASSQAYGAQQPQHF
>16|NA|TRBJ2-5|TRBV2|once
TGTGCCAGCAGTCTCAAGCGGGCTATGTACCAAGAGACCCAGTACTTC
CASSLKRAMYQETQYF
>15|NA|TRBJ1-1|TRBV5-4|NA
TGTGCCAGCAGCCGGCAAGGGGCCGCCAACACTGAAGCTTTCTTT
CASSRQGAANTEAFF
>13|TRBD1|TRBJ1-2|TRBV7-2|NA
TGTGCCAGCAGAACAGGGGGCGAATATGGCTACGCCTTC
CASRTGGEYGYAF
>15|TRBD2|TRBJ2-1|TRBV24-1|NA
TGTGCCACCGCGGATCCCGGGACTAGCGACAATGAGCAGTTCTTC
CATADPGTSDNEQFF
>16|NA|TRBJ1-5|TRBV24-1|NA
TGTGCCACCAGTGACCCTCGGCAAACGGGCAATCAGCCCCAGCATTTT
CATSDPRQTGNQPQHF
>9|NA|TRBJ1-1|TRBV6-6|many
TGTGCCAGCAGAAGTGAAGCTTTCTTT
CASRSEAFF
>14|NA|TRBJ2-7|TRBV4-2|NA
TGTGCCAGCAGCCCCCTGAACGGGACCTACGAGCAGTACTTC
CASSPLNGTYEQYF
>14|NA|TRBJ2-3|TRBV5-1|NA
TGCGCCAGCACCGTGGGGCCAGGGTCTGATACGCAGTATTTT
CASTVGPGSDTQYF
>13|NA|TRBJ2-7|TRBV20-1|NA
TGCAGTGCGGCAGACAGATCACAAGAGGAGCAGTACTTC
CSAADRSQEEQYF
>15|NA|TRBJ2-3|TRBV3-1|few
TGTGCCAGCAGCCAAGATACCAGGGGTTTAGATACGCAGTATTTT
CASSQDTRGLDTQYF
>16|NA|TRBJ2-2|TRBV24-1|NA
TGTGCCACCAGTGATTTGTGGACGGGGGACACCGGGGAGCTGTTTTTT
CATSDLWTGDTGELFF
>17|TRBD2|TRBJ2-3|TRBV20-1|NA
TGCAGTGCTAGTCCTGGACTAGCGGGGCCCAGCACAGATACGCAGTATTTT
CSASPGLAGPSTDTQYF
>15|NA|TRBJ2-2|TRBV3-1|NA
TGTGCCAGCAGCCAAGCACAAGTCTTCACCGGGGAGCTGTTTTTT
CASSQAQVFTGELFF
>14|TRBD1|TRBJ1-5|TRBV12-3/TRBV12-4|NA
TGTGCCAGCAGTGGACAGGGGTACAATCAGCCCCAGCATTTT
CASSGQGYNQPQHF
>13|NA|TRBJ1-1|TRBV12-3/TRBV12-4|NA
TGTGCCAGCAGCGCGTCGGGGAAACCTGAAGCTTTCTTT
CASSASGKPEAFF
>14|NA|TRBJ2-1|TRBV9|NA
TGTGCCAGCAGCCCCCTCGGCTTCCAAGAGACCCAGTTCTTC
CASSPLGFQETQFF
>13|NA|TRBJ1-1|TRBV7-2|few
TGTGCCAGCAGCTTAGGACTCGAAACTGAAGCTTTCTTT
CASSLGLETEAFF
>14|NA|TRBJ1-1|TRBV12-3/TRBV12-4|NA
TGTGCCAGCAGTTTCGGGGTATCGTACACTGAAGCTTTCTTT
CASSFGVSYTEAFF
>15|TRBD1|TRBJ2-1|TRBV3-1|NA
TGTGCCAGCACCCAGGGGGTTCAAAGGAACAATGAGCAGTTCTTC
CASTQGVQRNNEQFF
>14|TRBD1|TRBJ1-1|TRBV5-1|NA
TGCGCCAGCAGCTTCGCCGGGACAGGGGGTGTTGCTTTCTTT
CASSFAGTGGVAFF
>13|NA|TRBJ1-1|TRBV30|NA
TGTGCCCGGAGCACACACCGGAGCACTGAAGCTTTCTTT
CARSTHRSTEAFF
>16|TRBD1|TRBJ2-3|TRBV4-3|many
TGCGCCAGCAGCCAAGGGGACAGCAGTAGCACAGATACGCAGTATTTT
CASSQGDSSSTDTQYF
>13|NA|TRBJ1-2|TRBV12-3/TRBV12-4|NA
TGTGCCAGCAGTTATCGACAACGCTATGGCTACACCTTC
CASSYRQRYGYTF
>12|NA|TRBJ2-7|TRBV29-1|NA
TGCAGCGTTGAATTTTGGGGAAACGAGCAGTACTTC
CSVEFWGNEQYF
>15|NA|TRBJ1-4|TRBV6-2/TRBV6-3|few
TGTGCCAGCAGACGCGACCGAGCAACTAATGAAAAACTGTTTTTT
CASRRDRATNEKLFF
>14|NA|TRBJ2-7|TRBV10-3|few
TGTGCCATCAGTATCCCAGGAGAGGCCCCCGAGCAGTACTTC
CAISIPGEAPEQYF
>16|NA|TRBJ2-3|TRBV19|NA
TGTGCCAGTAGTATAGGGCACCCGGTGGGCGCAGATACGCAGTATTTT
CASSIGHPVGADTQYF
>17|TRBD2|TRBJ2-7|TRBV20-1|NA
TGCAGTGCTAGAGATCTCTGGGCTAGCGGGAGCTCCTACGAGCAGTACTTC
CSARDLWASGSSYEQYF
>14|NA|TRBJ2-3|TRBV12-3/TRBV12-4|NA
TGTGCCAGCAGTTTCTCGACAGTCACAGATACGCAGTATTTT
CASSFSTVTDTQYF
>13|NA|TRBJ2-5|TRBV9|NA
TGTGCCAGCAGCTCCAGCAGGGGCAATGAGCAGTACTTC
CASSSSRGNEQYF
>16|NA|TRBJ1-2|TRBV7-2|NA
TGTGCCAGCAGCTTAGCGGAGAGGGGAGGCTCACGTGGCTACACCTTC
CASSLAERGGSRGYTF
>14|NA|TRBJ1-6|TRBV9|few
TGTGCCAGCAGCGTCGGGGGGCTTAATTCACCCCTCCACTTT
CASSVGGLNSPLHF
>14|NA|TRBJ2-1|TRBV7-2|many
TGCGCCAGCAGCTTTCGCGACAGTTACAATGAGCAGTTCTTC
CASSFRDSYNEQFF
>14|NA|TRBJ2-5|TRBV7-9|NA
TGTGCCAGCAGCTCGGGGCTTAGGTCCCATGAGCAGTACTTC
CASSSGLRSHEQYF
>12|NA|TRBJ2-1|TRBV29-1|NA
TGCAGCGTTGATTACAGGTACAATGAGCAGTTCTTC
CSVDYRYNEQFF
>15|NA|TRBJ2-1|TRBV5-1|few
TGCGCCAGCAGTTCGAGCGGTGAAACCTACAATGAGCAGTTCTTC
CASSSSGETYNEQFF
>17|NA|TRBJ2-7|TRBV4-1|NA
TGCGCCAGCAGATGGGTGGGGGGGGGACAAAAATCCAATGAGCAGTACTTC
CASRWVGGGQKSNEQYF
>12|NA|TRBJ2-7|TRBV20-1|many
TGCAGTGCTAGTACAGGTTCCTACGAGCAGTACTTC
CSASTGSYEQYF
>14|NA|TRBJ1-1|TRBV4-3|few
TGCGCCAGCAGCCTCACACCTGGCTACACTGAAGCTTTCTTT
CASSLTPGYTEAFF
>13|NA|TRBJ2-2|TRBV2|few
TGTGCCAGCAGTGCCATTGCGCTAGGGGAGCTGTTTTTT
CASSAIALGELFF